This T cell receptor beta chain was identified during a study of read filtering for tumor transcriptome and immune sequencing. In the study overall: IR-seq gave about 4.05 to 11 million TCR reads per sample; RNA-seq gave 85 to 1273.

The library was built from around 400 ng RNA with molecular barcoded adaptors for alpha/delta and beta/gamma chains. TCRdb processed the reads anew with MiXCR; each CDR3 protein has one entry. The sample contains approximately 58,000 distinct CDR3 sequences, roughly 20% of which appear only once. Ten or more counts support this clonotype. The CDR3 runs 16 residues. The germline gives CDR1 MDHEN, CDR2 SYDVKM. Trimming shortened V by 6 bases and J by 0 bases, and 14 bases separated the two germline ends. Bone marrow was sampled from every patient at the time of active disease. The chain links TRBV28 to TRBJ2-2; D gene unclear. What was sequenced was a population of CD138-negative cells sorted from bone marrow. The source of this sequence is a donor at least 40 years old with multiple myeloma. The CDR3: CASRPRTDPNTGELFF. The CDR3 DNA reads as TGTGCCAGCAGACCTCGGACGGATCCGAACACCGGGGAGCTGTTTTTT.